This TCR beta chain is drawn from a study of blood T cell repertoires in COVID-19. For the study at large: Italy, Spain and the United States were the sources of the convalescent and acute COVID-19 samples. PBMCs, B-cell-depleted T cells, or T cells provided the cDNA or gDNA that made up the material.

Trimming left V 7 bases short and J 2 bases short, with 11 bases between. The CDR3 spans 13 residues. Germline CDR1 is LNHDA and CDR2 is SQIVND (reference sequence). Per the original methods: By means of reference gene primer amplification, nucleated cell counts were estimated. TCRdb keeps only in-frame clones here, not all; method: immunoSEQ multiplex PCR. V, J and clone size are taken as reported in that table, and D and trimming were inferred from the DNA itself. The table has approximately 400,000 clones, approximately 77% seen once. The chain couples TRBV19 to TRBJ1-1; D is perhaps TRBD1 (6 bases). The sequence was collected from a human donor with acute or convalescent COVID-19. The donor label of this sample is uncertain. The specimen was peripheral blood. CDR3 sequence (DNA): TGTGCCAGTATTAACAGGGCAAACACTGAAGCTTTCTTT. Its protein product is CASINRANTEAFF.